This T cell receptor beta chain was sequenced during a study of T cell changes during pregnancy in multiple sclerosis. V was clipped by 4 bases and J by 1 base; unmatched bases: 6. Germline V gene sequence: CDR1 SEHNR, CDR2 FQNEAQ (reference sequence). This CDR3 contains 15 residues. The data were produced by immunoSEQ multiplex PCR, yet TCRdb's version contains in-frame clones alone and is incomplete. The sample contains some 99,000 clones, approximately 93% of which appear only once. This TCR derives from a female donor with multiple sclerosis, enrolled in a pregnancy study. The chain links TRBV7-9 to TRBJ1-1, with TRBD1 matching 7 bases. Material: peripheral blood, obtained after pregnancy. This CDR3 is CASSSGTAKNTEAFF. In nucleotides, the CDR3 is TGTGCCAGCAGCTCCGGGACAGCGAAGAACACTGAAGCTTTCTTT.